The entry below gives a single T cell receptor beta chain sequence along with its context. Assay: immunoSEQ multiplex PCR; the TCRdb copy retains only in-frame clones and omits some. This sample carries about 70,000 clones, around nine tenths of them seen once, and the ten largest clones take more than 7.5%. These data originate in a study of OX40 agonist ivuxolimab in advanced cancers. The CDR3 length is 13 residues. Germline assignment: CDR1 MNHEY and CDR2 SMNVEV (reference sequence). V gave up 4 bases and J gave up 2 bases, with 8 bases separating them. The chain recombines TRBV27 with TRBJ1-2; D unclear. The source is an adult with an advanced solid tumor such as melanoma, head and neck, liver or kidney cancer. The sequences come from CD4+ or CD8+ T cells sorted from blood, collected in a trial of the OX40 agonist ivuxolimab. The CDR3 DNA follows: TGTGCCAGCAGTTCCCACAAAAACTATGGCTACACCTTC. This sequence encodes CASSSHKNYGYTF.